The 10 T cell receptor beta chains presented below share a single source sample, sequenced in a study of T cell responses to AZD1222 COVID-19 vaccine. The repertoire was sequenced with immunoSEQ multiplex PCR; TCRdb's copy has only in-frame clones and lacks some. This sample yields 73,000 or so clones, of which 70% to 90% are seen a single time; roughly 20% belongs to the top ten. The starting material was peripheral blood, obtained on day 0 of AZD1222 vaccination. Receptors were obtained from an adult in good health.

The chain joins TRBV7-2 to TRBJ1-4, with a weak D call TRBD1 (5 bases). Trimming took off 1 base at V and 8 bases at J, with 14 bases between the two ends. This CDR3 has 15 residues. The germline V gene has CDR1 SGHTA and CDR2 FQGNSA. This chain's CDR3 is CASSLDGAYGEKLFF. CDR3 in DNA: TGTGCCAGCAGCTTAGACGGGGCTTACGGAGAAAAACTGTTTTTT.

This clone was seen once. The chain has TRBV7-8 and TRBJ2-7, with D perhaps TRBD1 (7 bases). This CDR3 has 15 residues. CDR1 and CDR2 from the germline V gene are SGHVS and FQNEAQ. The ends were cut back, 5 bases at V and 4 bases at J, with 18 bases in the middle. The CDR3 region is CASSPLEGAGYEQYF. The CDR3 nucleotides are TGTGCCAGCAGCCCCCTGGAGGGGGCTGGGTACGAGCAGTACTTC. The full variable domain, its missing parts supplied by reference TRBV7-8 and TRBJ2-7, is GAGVSQSPRYKVAKRGQDVALRCDPISGHVSLFWYQQALGQGPEFLTYFQNEAQLDKSGLPSDRFFAERPEGSVSTLKIQRTQQEDSAVYLCASSPLEGAGYEQYFGPGTRLTVT.

This clone is hyperexpanded in the sample. At the DNA level, this CDR3 is encoded by other sequences in the same sample as well. The rearrangement joins TRBV15 to TRBJ2-7; the match to TRBD2 covers 9 bases. This CDR3 spans 15 amino acids. V lost 3 bases, J lost 2 bases, and 5 bases stayed unmatched. Per germline, CDR1 LNHNV and CDR2 YYDKDF (reference sequence). CDR3 protein: CATSRGAGGPYEQYF. The CDR3 DNA reads TGTGCCACCAGCAGGGGAGCGGGGGGCCCCTACGAGCAGTACTTC.

Note on this clone: The same CDR3 is also encoded by other DNA sequences in this sample. The chain has TRBV5-1 and TRBJ2-7; no definite D call. Trimming pared 0 bases from V and 1 base from J, leaving 8 bases between. Germline loops: CDR1 SGHRS, CDR2 YFSETQ. The CDR3 has 14 residues. CDR3 nucleotide sequence: TGCGCCAGCAGCTTGGTTGGCGGATCCTACGAGCAGTACTTC. Translated: CASSLVGGSYEQYF.

The rearrangement uses TRBV12-2 and TRBJ2-5. TRBV12-2 is tagged as a pseudogene. This CDR3 is 16 amino acids long. This CDR3 is CASRPRLLWGRETQYF. In DNA, the CDR3 is TGTGCAAGTCGCCCCCGGTTGTTGTGGGGGAGAGAGACCCAGTACTTC.

The chain links TRBV29-1 to TRBJ2-7, with unresolved D. Germline-derived CDR1 and CDR2 are SQVTM and ANQGSEA. This CDR3 region has 13 residues. V lost 4 bases to trimming and J lost 3 bases, with 13 bases between them. DNA for the CDR3: TGCAGCGTTGCTGGACGTCCGGGCTACGAGCAGTACTTC. Its translation: CSVAGRPGYEQYF.

The J gene is TRBJ1-6, the V gene TRBV9; tentatively, D is TRBD1 (6 bases). V shed 0 bases and J shed 9 bases, with 19 bases lying between them. The germline V gene encodes CDR1 SGDLS and CDR2 YYNGEE. This CDR3 is 17 amino acids long. The CDR3 sequence is CASSVEEMNREGSPLHF. Written as DNA, the CDR3 is TGTGCCAGCAGCGTAGAGGAGATGAACAGGGAGGGTTCACCCCTCCACTTT.

V gene TRBV18 combines with J gene TRBJ1-2; 8 bases match TRBD1. CDR3 length equals 15 residues. V gave up 0 bases and J gave up 8 bases; unmatched junction bases: 8. Looked up from germline, CDR1 is KGHSH and CDR2 is LQKENI. The CDR3: CASSPPGQDPGGYTF. CDR3 DNA: TGTGCCAGCTCACCACCGGGACAGGACCCAGGGGGCTACACCTTC.

The rearrangement uses TRBV19 and TRBJ1-5; weak D call: TRBD1 (5 bases). The CDR3 is 14 amino acids. Deletions cut 3 bases from V and 3 bases from J, with 9 bases between. CDR1 is LNHDA and CDR2 is SQIVND in the germline V gene (reference sequence). CDR3: CASSIWGFNQPQHF. Here the CDR3 DNA reads TGTGCCAGTAGTATTTGGGGGTTCAATCAGCCCCAGCATTTT.

The chain recombines TRBV7-3 with TRBJ2-3, with D unresolved. The CDR3 covers 13 residues. Trimming took 5 bases from V and 4 from J, leaving 10 bases between them. CDR1 is SGHTA, CDR2 FQGTGA, per germline. CDR3 coding DNA: TGTGCCAGCAGCCGTACGGGTCCAGATACGCAGTATTTT. Encoded protein: CASSRTGPDTQYF.